The clone carrying this T cell receptor (beta chain) was recorded once. The protocol was immunoSEQ multiplex PCR, while the TCRdb copy is restricted to in-frame clones and leaves out a portion. The sample yields about 30,000 clones, more than 85% seen once. These data are taken from a study of T cell changes during pregnancy in multiple sclerosis. CDR1 MNHNS and CDR2 SASEGT come from the germline V gene. With 4 bases clipped from V and 5 bases from J, the junction kept 7 bases outside the gene matches. The CDR3 is made up of 14 amino acids. The starting material was CD4+ T cells from peripheral blood mononuclear cells, obtained in the first trimester of pregnancy. The source is a female donor in good health, enrolled as a control in a pregnancy study. The V call is TRBV6-1, the J call TRBJ1-2; TRBD1 agrees at 7 bases. The CDR3 protein is CASSGQGGPYGYTF. CDR3 DNA sequence: TGTGCCAGCAGTGGGCAGGGGGGCCCTTATGGCTACACCTTC.